Presented here are 16 T cell receptor beta chains from one specimen sequenced in a study of blood T cell repertoires in COVID-19. Clones were sequenced by immunoSEQ multiplex PCR, and TCRdb holds only the in-frame ones, with some missing. The sample lists around 300,000 clones, approximately 90% occurring once. Sequenced input: peripheral blood. All receptors derive from a woman in her 30s with COVID-19, enrolled during active disease.

CDR3 sequence (DNA): TGTGCCAGCAGACCTCCCGTCGCTAGCGGGAGGACCTACAATGAGCAGTTCTTC. This translates into CASRPPVASGRTYNEQFF. The chain couples TRBV7-8 to TRBJ2-1; 11 bases align to TRBD2. V gave up 6 bases and J gave up 2 bases; unmatched junction bases: 12. Germline CDR1 and CDR2: SGHVS and FQNEAQ. This CDR3 spans 18 amino acids. Using reference TRBV7-8 and TRBJ2-1 for the parts outside the CDR3, the full variable domain is GAGVSQSPRYKVAKRGQDVALRCDPISGHVSLFWYQQALGQGPEFLTYFQNEAQLDKSGLPSDRFFAERPEGSVSTLKIQRTQQEDSAVYLCASRPPVASGRTYNEQFFGPGTRLTVL.

V gene TRBV2 combines with J gene TRBJ1-2, with D tentatively TRBD1 (5 bases). This CDR3 has 16 amino acids. V was clipped by 0 bases and J by 0 bases, with 11 bases between them. Germline V gene sequence: CDR1 SNHLY, CDR2 FYNNEI. CDR3 DNA: TGTGCCAGCAGTGAAGCGCTGGGGCAGGCTAACTATGGCTACACCTTC. Translated: CASSEALGQANYGYTF.

As concerns this clone: The germline gene is not matched at one end of the junction; a read error may be the cause. The rearrangement links TRBV6-6 to TRBJ1-1; 9 bases match TRBD1. The V gene's germline CDR1 is MNHNY and CDR2 SVGAGI (reference sequence). The CDR3 sequence is 14 residues long. The CDR3 loop is CTSTGQGIGTEAFF. CDR3 coding DNA: TGTACCAGCACCGGACAGGGGATAGGCACTGAAGCTTTCTTT.

This clone has a handful of counts. The genes are TRBV3-1 (or the pseudogene TRBV3-2) and TRBJ1-2; TRBD1 aligns across 7 bases. This CDR3 region has 13 residues. Germline-derived CDR1 and CDR2 are LGHDT and YNNKEL (reference sequence). V dropped 3 bases and J dropped 6; count of bases not matched to a gene: 4. For the CDR3, the DNA is TGTGCCAGCAGCCACATCAGGGGGGATGGCTACACCTTC. This sequence encodes CASSHIRGDGYTF.

This clone occurred once. V and J are TRBV2 and TRBJ2-3; 7 nucleotides match TRBD1. The trim removed 4 bases at V and 11 bases at J, leaving 9 bases unmatched. Germline V CDR1 and CDR2: SNHLY, FYNNEI. The CDR3 sequence is 13 residues long. The CDR3 DNA reads as TGTGCCAGCAGTGCCGCTAGACAGGGTATGCAGTATTTT. It yields the protein CASSAARQGMQYF.

The chain links TRBV13 to TRBJ2-4; TRBD1 is a possible D gene (6 bases). The CDR3 is made up of 14 amino acids. V was clipped by 5 bases and J by 8 bases, with 16 bases between them. Germline CDR1 PRHDT, CDR2 FYEKMQ (reference sequence). The CDR3, as DNA: TGTGCCAGCAGCCCATACAGGGACGGGGACATTCAGTACTTC. Encoded protein: CASSPYRDGDIQYF.

The CDR3 region is CASSLGQINTGELFF. For the CDR3, the DNA is TGTGCCAGCAGCTTGGGCCAGATCAACACCGGGGAGCTGTTTTTT. J is TRBJ2-2 and V is TRBV7-9; D is unclear. V gave up 3 bases and J gave up 2 bases, with 10 bases separating them. The CDR3 has 15 residues. The germline gives CDR1 SEHNR, CDR2 FQNEAQ (reference sequence).

The V and J genes are TRBV7-2 and TRBJ2-1; no clear D gene. The CDR3 totals 15 residues. The V end lost 4 bases, the J end lost 0 bases, and 10 bases lay between the germline ends. Germline loops: CDR1 SGHTA, CDR2 FQGNSA. The CDR3 spells CASSSLFSSYNEQFF. In DNA form, the CDR3 reads TGTGCCAGCAGCTCACTCTTTAGCTCCTACAATGAGCAGTTCTTC.

The chain uses TRBV2 and TRBJ1-1; no definite D call. Deletions cut 4 bases from V and 0 bases from J, with 3 bases between. The germline gives CDR1 SNHLY, CDR2 FYNNEI. This CDR3 comprises 12 residues. Written as DNA, the CDR3 is TGTGCCAGCAGTGTATTGAACACTGAAGCTTTCTTT. Translation: CASSVLNTEAFF.

V gene TRBV9 combines with J gene TRBJ1-6; 7 positions agree with TRBD1. Looked up from germline, CDR1 is SGDLS and CDR2 is YYNGEE. The CDR3 covers 16 residues. J gave up 0 bases and V 4 bases, and 4 bases lay outside the gene matches. The DNA for the CDR3 is TGTGCCAGCAGCCCCCGGGACAGCTCCTATAATTCACCCCTCCACTTT. Encoded protein: CASSPRDSSYNSPLHF.

This rearrangement joins TRBV2 to TRBJ1-3; no definite D call. V shed 1 base and J shed 4 bases, with 11 bases lying between them. Germline V lookup: CDR1 SNHLY, CDR2 FYNNEI. The length of the CDR3 is 15 residues. The CDR3 protein is CASSEGTVRGNTIYF. The CDR3 nucleotides read TGTGCCAGCAGTGAAGGAACAGTAAGGGGAAACACCATATATTTT.

V and J are TRBV28 and TRBJ2-7; 13 bases map to TRBD2. Germline assignment: CDR1 MDHEN and CDR2 SYDVKM. V lost 4 bases, J lost 4 bases, and 4 bases stayed unmatched. This CDR3 contains 15 residues. CDR3 region: CASSSLAGGRYEQYF. The CDR3 DNA reads TGTGCCAGCAGTTCACTAGCGGGAGGGAGATACGAGCAGTACTTC. Full variable domain (remainder filled in from reference TRBV28 and TRBJ2-7): DVKVTQSSRYLVKRTGEKVFLECVQDMDHENMFWYRQDPGLGLRLIYFSYDVKMKEKGDIPEGYSVSREKKERFSLILESASTNQTSMYLCASSSLAGGRYEQYFGPGTRLTVT.

The gene calls are TRBV4-1 and TRBJ2-7; no firm D call. Trimming shortened V by 0 bases and J by 3 bases, and 9 bases separated the two germline ends. CDR3 size: 14 residues. Germline V gene sequence: CDR1 MGHRA, CDR2 YSYEKL. The CDR3 spells CASSQERFSYEQYF. DNA of the CDR3: TGCGCCAGCAGCCAAGAAAGATTTAGCTACGAGCAGTACTTC.

The V and J genes are TRBV5-1 and TRBJ2-5; 7 nucleotides agree with TRBD2. V trimming: 6 bases; J trimming: 0 bases; junction bases outside the gene matches: 5. Per germline, CDR1 SGHRS and CDR2 YFSETQ. The CDR3 is 14 amino acids. The CDR3 DNA follows: TGCGCCAGCAAAGTAGCGGGCTACCAAGAGACCCAGTACTTC. Amino acids: CASKVAGYQETQYF.

The chain is built from TRBV24-1 and TRBJ2-1; the match to TRBD1 covers 8 bases. From germline, CDR1 is KGHDR and CDR2 SFDVKD. Germline trimming cut 4 bases from V and 1 base from J; bases unmatched to any gene: 5. The CDR3 is made up of 16 amino acids. The CDR3: CATSESGGGSYNEQFF. In DNA, the CDR3 is TGTGCCACCAGTGAGTCAGGGGGCGGATCCTACAATGAGCAGTTCTTC.

The gene calls are TRBV5-6 and TRBJ1-5; a possible D gene is TRBD1 (5 bases). From germline, CDR1 is SGHDT and CDR2 YYEEEE. V was cut by 2 bases and J by 2 bases, with 14 bases left in between. This CDR3 contains 16 residues. As DNA, the CDR3 is TGTGCCAGCAGCTTTGCCGGGGGTAGGGGCAATCAGCCCCAGCATTTT. This sequence encodes CASSFAGGRGNQPQHF.